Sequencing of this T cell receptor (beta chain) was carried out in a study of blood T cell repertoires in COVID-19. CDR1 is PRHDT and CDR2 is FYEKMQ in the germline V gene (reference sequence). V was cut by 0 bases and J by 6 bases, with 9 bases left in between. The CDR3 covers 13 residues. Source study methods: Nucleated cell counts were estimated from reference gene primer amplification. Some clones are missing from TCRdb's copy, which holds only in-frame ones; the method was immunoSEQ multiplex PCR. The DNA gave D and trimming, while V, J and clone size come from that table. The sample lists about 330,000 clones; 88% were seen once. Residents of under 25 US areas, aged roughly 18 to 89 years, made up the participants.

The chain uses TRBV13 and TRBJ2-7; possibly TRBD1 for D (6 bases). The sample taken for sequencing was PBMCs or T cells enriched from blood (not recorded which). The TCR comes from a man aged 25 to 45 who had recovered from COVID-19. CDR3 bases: TGTGCCAGCAGCTTAGGACAGGGAAGCGAGCAGTACTTC. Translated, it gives CASSLGQGSEQYF.